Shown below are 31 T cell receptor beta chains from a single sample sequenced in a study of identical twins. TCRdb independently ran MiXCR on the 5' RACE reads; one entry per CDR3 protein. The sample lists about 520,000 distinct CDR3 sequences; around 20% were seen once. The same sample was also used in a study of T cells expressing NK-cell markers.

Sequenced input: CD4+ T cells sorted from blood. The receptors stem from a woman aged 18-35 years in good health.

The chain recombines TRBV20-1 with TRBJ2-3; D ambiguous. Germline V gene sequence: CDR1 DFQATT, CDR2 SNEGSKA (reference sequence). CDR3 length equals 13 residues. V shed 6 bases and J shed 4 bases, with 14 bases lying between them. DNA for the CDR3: TGCAGTGCCGTAAACGCCGCATCAGATACGCAGTATTTT. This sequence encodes CSAVNAASDTQYF.

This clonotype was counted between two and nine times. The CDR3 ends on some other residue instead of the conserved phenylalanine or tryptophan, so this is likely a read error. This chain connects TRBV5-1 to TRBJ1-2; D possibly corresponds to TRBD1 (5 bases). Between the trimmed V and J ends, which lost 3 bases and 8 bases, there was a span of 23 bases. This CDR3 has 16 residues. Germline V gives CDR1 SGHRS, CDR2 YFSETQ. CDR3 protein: CASSSLGTAALGGYTL. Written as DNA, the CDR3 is TGCGCCAGCAGCTCTTTGGGGACGGCGGCACTCGGGGGCTACACCCTC.

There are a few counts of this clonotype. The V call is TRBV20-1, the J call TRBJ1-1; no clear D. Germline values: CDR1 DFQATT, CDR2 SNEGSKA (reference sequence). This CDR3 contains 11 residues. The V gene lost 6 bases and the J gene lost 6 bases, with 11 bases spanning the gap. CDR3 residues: CSAPWRSEAFF. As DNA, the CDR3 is TGCAGTGCCCCATGGAGGTCTGAAGCTTTCTTT.

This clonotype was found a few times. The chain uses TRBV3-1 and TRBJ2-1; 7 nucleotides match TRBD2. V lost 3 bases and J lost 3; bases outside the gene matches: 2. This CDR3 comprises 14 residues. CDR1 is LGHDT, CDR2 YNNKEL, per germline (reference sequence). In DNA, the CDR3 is TGTGCCAGCAGCCACGGCGGGGGCTACAATGAGCAGTTCTTC. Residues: CASSHGGGYNEQFF.

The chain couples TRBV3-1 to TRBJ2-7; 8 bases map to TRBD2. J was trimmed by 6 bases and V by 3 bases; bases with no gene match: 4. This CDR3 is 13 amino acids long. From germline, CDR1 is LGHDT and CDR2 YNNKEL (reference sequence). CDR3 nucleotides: TGTGCCAGCAGCCAGGGGACTAGGGTCGAGCAGTACTTC. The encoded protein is CASSQGTRVEQYF.

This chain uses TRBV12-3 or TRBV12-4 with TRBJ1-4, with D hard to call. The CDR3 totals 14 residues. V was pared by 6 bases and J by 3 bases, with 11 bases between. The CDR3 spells CASRKGTANEKLFF. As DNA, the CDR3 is TGTGCCAGCAGGAAAGGCACGGCTAATGAAAAACTGTTTTTT.

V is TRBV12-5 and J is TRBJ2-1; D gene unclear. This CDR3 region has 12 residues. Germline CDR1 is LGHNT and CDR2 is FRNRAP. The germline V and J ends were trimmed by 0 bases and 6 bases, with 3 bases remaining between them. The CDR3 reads CASGLVTNEQFF. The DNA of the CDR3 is TGTGCTAGTGGTTTGGTCACCAATGAGCAGTTCTTC. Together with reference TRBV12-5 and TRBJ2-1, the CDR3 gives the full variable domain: DARVTQTPRHKVTEMGQEVTMRCQPILGHNTVFWYRQTMMQGLELLAYFRNRAPLDDSGMPKDRFSAEMPDATLATLKIQPSEPRDSAVYFCASGLVTNEQFFGPGTRLTVL.

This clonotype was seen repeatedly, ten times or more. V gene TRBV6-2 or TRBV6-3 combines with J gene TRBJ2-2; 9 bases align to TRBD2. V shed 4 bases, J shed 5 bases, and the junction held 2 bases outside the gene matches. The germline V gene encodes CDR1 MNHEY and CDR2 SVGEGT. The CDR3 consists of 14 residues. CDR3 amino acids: CASSFSGRTGELFF. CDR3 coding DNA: TGTGCCAGCAGTTTCAGCGGGAGGACCGGGGAGCTGTTTTTT.

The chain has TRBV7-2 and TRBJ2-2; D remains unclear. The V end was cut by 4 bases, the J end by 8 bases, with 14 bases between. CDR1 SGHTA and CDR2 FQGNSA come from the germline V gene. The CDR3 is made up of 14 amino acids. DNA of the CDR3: TGTGCCAGCAGCTCGCCGGCCAAATTGGGGGAGCTGTTTTTT. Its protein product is CASSSPAKLGELFF.

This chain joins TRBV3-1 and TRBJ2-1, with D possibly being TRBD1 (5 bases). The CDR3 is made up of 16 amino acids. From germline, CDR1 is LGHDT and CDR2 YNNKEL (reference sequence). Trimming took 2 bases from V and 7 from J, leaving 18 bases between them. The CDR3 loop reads CASSQWVGVRGNEQFF. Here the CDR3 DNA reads TGTGCCAGCAGCCAATGGGTAGGGGTTAGAGGTAATGAGCAGTTCTTC.

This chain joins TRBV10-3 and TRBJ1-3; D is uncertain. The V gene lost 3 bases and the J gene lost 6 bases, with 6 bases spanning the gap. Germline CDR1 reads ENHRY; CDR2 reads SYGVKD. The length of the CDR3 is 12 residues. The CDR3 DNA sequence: TGTGCCATCAGTGAAAGGATAAACACCATATATTTT. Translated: CAISERINTIYF.

The CDR3 DNA sequence: TGTGCCAGCAGCGTTCCCGGGACTTCAGGCCTCGATACGCAGTATTTT. Its translation: CASSVPGTSGLDTQYF. The V gene is TRBV5-6, the J gene TRBJ2-3, with D perhaps matching TRBD2 (6 bases). Trimming removed 4 bases at V and 6 bases at J, with 21 bases between. CDR1 SGHDT and CDR2 YYEEEE come from the germline V gene. This CDR3 contains 16 residues. The full variable domain, in which reference TRBV5-6 and TRBJ2-3 provide the parts outside the CDR3, is DAGVTQSPTHLIKTRGQQVTLRCSPKSGHDTVSWYQQALGQGPQFIFQYYEEEERQRGNFPDRFSGHQFPNYSSELNVNALLLGDSALYLCASSVPGTSGLDTQYFGPGTRLTVL.

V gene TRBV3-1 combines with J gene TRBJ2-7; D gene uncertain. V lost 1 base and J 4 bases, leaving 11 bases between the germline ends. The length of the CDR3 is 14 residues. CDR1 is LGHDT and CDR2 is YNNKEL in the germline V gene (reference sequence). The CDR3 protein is CASSQAYGNYEQYF. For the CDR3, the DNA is TGTGCCAGCAGCCAAGCCTACGGTAATTACGAGCAGTACTTC.

CDR3 sequence reads: CSASQGPNTGELFF. The CDR3 nucleotides read TGCAGTGCTAGTCAGGGCCCGAACACCGGGGAGCTGTTTTTT. The rearrangement joins TRBV20-1 to TRBJ2-2; D is perhaps TRBD1 (5 bases). The CDR3 totals 14 residues. V dropped 3 bases and J dropped 0 bases, with 8 bases sitting between them. Germline V gene sequence: CDR1 DFQATT, CDR2 SNEGSKA (reference sequence).

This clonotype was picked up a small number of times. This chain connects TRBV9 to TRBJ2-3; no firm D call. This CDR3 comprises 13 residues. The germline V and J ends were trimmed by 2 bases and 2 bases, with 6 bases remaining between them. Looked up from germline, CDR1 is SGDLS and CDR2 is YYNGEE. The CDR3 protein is CASSVENTDTQYF. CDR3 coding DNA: TGTGCCAGCAGCGTGGAGAACACAGATACGCAGTATTTT.

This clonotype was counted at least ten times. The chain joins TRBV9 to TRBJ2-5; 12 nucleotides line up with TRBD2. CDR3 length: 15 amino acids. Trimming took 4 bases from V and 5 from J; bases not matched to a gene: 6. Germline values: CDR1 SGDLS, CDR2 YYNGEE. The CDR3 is CASSLAGGPRETQYF. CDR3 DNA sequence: TGTGCCAGCAGCCTAGCGGGAGGGCCTCGCGAGACCCAGTACTTC.

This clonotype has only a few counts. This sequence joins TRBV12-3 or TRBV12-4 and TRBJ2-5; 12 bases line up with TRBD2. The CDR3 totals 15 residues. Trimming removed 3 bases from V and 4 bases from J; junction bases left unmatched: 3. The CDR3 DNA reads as TGTGCCAGCAGTTTGCTAGCGGGAGGGTTAGAGACCCAGTACTTC. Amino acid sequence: CASSLLAGGLETQYF.

DNA for the CDR3: TGTGCCAGCAGCTTAAGCCCTAGCGGTGGTACTAGCACAGATACGCAGTATTTT. Protein: CASSLSPSGGTSTDTQYF. The chain combines TRBV7-3 with TRBJ2-3; 7 bases are shared with TRBD2. The trim removed 1 base at V and 0 bases at J, leaving 10 bases unmatched. The CDR3 totals 18 residues. Germline CDR1 is SGHTA and CDR2 is FQGTGA.

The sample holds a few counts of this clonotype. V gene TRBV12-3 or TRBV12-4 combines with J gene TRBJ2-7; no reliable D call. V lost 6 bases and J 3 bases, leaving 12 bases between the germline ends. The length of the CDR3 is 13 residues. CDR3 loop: CASSLQVLYEQYF. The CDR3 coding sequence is TGTGCCAGCAGCCTTCAGGTACTCTACGAGCAGTACTTC.

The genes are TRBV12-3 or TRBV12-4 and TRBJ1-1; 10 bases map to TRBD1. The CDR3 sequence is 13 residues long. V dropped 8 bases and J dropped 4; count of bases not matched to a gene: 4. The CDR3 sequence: CASGTGVGTEAFF. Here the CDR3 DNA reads TGTGCCAGCGGGACAGGGGTGGGCACTGAAGCTTTCTTT.

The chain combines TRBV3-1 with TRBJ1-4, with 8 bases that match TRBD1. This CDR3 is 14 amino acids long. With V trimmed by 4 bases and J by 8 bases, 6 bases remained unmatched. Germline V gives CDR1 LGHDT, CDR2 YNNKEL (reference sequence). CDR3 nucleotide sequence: TGTGCCAGCAGCCCTCAGGGGGCCAAAGAAAAACTGTTTTTT. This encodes CASSPQGAKEKLFF. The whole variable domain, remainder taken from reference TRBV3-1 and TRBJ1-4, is DTAVSQTPKYLVTQMGNDKSIKCEQNLGHDTMYWYKQDSKKFLKIMFSYNNKELIINETVPNRFSPKSPDKAHLNLHINSLELGDSAVYFCASSPQGAKEKLFFGSGTQLSVL.

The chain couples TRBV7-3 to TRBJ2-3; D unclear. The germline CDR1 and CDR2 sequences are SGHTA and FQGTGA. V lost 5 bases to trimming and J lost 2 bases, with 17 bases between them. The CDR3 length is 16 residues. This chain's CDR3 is CASSPWQERDTDTQYF. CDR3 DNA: TGTGCCAGCAGCCCCTGGCAGGAAAGGGACACAGATACGCAGTATTTT.

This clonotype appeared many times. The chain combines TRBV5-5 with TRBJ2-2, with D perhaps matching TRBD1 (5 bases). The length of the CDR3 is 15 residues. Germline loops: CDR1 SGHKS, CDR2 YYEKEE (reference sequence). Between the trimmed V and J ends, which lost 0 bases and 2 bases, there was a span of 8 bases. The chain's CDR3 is CASSLAWGNTGELFF. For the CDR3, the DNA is TGTGCCAGCAGCTTGGCCTGGGGCAACACCGGGGAGCTGTTTTTT. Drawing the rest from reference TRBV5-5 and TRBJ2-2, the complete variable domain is DAGVTQSPTHLIKTRGQQVTLRCSPISGHKSVSWYQQVLGQGPQFIFQYYEKEERGRGNFPDRFSARQFPNYSSELNVNALLLGDSALYLCASSLAWGNTGELFFGEGSRLTVL.

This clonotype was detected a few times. CDR3 amino acids: CSARKKWGSANYGYTF. The CDR3 nucleotides read TGCAGTGCTAGAAAAAAGTGGGGCAGTGCTAACTATGGCTACACCTTC. The chain combines TRBV20-1 with TRBJ1-2; TRBD1 might be the D (5 bases). Germline values: CDR1 DFQATT, CDR2 SNEGSKA (reference sequence). The CDR3 loop spans 16 amino acids. Trimming removed 2 bases at V and 0 bases at J, with 16 bases between.

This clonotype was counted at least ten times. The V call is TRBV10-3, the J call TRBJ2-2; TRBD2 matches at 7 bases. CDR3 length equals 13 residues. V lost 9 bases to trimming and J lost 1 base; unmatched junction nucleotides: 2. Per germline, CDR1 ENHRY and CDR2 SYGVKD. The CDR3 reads CAMGGRNTGELFF. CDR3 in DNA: TGTGCCATGGGCGGGAGGAACACCGGGGAGCTGTTTTTT.

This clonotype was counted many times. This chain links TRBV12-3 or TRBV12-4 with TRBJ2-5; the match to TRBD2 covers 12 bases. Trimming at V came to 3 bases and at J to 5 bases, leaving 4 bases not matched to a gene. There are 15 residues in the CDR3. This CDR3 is CASSLTSGGGETQYF. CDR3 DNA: TGTGCCAGCAGTTTGACTAGCGGGGGAGGGGAGACCCAGTACTTC.

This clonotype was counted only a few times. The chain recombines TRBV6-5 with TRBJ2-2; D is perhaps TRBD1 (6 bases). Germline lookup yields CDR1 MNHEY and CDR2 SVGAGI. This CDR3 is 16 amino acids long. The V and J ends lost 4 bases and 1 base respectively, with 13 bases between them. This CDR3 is CASSFSGHKNTGELFF. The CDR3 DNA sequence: TGTGCCAGCAGTTTCTCGGGACACAAGAACACCGGGGAGCTGTTTTTT.

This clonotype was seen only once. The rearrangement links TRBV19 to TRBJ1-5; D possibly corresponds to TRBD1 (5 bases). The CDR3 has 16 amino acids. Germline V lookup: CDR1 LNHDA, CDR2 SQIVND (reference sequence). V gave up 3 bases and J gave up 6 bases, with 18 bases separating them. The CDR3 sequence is CASSMPGGGGTQPQHF. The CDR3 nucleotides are TGTGCCAGTAGTATGCCGGGGGGAGGAGGGACTCAGCCCCAGCATTTT.

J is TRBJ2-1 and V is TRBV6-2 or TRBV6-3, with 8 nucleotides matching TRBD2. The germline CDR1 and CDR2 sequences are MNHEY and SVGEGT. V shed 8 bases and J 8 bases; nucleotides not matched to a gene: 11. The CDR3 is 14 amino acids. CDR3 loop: CASWGLEFSHEQFF. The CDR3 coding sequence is TGTGCCAGCTGGGGACTAGAATTTTCTCATGAGCAGTTCTTC.

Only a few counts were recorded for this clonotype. The DNA for the CDR3 is TGCAGTGCGCCACCTTCTAGCGGGCTCCACAATGAGCAGTTCTTC. It codes for CSAPPSSGLHNEQFF. The chain recombines TRBV20-1 with TRBJ2-1, with 8 bases aligning to TRBD2. The V segment lost 6 bases and the J segment 5 bases; nucleotides outside the gene matches: 12. Germline CDR1 DFQATT, CDR2 SNEGSKA (reference sequence). This CDR3 is 15 amino acids long.

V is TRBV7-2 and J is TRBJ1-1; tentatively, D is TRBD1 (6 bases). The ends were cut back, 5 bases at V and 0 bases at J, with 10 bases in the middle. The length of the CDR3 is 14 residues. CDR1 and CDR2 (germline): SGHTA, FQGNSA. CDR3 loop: CASSAGTLNTEAFF. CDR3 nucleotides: TGTGCCAGCAGCGCCGGGACACTGAACACTGAAGCTTTCTTT.